This T cell receptor beta chain was profiled in a study of cytomegalovirus exposure and HLA in healthy donors. The study, taken as a whole, reports: Rarity marked most TCR sequences, yet some public TCRs occurred in many donors. Because they were indistinguishable, some V segments, including TRBV6-2 and TRBV6-3, were excluded. Fewer N-insertions (relative to the roughly 730-donor mean) were reportedly seen in an Asian-associated ancestry cluster in a later analysis. A later analysis linked about 17,000 TCR beta sequences to HLA alleles at 0.05 false discovery rate.

The ends were cut back, 4 bases at V and 0 bases at J, with 10 bases in the middle. This CDR3 is 14 amino acids long. The germline gives CDR1 SGHNT, CDR2 YYREEE (reference sequence). With regard to this clone: As yet, its antigen is unknown.

The PCR made use of 60 Vbeta and 13 Jbeta primers. TCRdb keeps only in-frame clones here, not all; method: immunoSEQ multiplex PCR. In the table there are approximately 100,000 clones, around 75% of which are singletons. The source material was PBMCs. The clonotype was recovered from a woman aged 18-29 years in good health and CMV-seropositive. The chain joins TRBV5-4 to TRBJ2-5; TRBD2 is a possible D gene (5 bases). The CDR3, as DNA: TGTGCCAGCAGCCTGCCGGGGAACCAAGAGACCCAGTACTTC. Its protein is CASSLPGNQETQYF.